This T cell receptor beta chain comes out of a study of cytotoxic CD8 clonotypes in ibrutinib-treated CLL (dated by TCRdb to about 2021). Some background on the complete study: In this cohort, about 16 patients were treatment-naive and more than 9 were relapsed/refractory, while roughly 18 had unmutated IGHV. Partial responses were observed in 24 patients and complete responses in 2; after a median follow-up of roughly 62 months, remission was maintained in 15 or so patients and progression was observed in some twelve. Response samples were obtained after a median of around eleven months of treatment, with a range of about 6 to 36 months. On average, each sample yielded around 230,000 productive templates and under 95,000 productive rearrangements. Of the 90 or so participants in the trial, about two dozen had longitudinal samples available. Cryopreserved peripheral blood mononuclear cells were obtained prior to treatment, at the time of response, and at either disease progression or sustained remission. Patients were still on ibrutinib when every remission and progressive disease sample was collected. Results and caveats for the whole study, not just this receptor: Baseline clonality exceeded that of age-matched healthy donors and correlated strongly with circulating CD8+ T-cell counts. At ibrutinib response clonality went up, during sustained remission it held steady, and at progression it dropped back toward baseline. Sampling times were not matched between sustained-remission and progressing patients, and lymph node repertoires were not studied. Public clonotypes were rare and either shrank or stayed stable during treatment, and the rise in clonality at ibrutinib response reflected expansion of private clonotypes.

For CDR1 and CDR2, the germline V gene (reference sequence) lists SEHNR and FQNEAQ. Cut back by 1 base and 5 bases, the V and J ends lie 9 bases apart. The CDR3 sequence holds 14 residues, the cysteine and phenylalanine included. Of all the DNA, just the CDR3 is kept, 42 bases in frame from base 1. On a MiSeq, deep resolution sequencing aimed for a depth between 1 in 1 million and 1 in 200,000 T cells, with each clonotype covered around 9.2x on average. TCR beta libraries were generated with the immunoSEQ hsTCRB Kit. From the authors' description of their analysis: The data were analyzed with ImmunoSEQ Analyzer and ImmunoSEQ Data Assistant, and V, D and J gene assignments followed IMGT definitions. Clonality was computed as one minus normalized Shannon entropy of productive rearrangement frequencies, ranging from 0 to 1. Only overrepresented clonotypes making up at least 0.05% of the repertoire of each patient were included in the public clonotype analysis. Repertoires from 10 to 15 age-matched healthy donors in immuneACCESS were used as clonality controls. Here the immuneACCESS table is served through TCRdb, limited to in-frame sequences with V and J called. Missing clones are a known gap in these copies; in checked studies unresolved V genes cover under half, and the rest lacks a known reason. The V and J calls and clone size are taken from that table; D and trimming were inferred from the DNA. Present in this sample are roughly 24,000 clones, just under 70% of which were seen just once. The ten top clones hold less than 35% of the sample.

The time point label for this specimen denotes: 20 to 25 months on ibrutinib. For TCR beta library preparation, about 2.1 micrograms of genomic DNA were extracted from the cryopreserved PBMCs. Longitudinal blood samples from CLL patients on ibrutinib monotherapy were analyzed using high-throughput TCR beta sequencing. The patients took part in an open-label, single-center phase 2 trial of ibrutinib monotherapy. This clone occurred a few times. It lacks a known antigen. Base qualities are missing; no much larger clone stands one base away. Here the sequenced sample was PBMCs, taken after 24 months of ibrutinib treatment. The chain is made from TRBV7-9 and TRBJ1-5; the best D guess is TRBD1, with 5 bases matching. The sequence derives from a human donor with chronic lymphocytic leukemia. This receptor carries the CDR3 CASSLGGLDQPQHF. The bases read TGTGCCAGCAGCTTAGGGGGCTTGGATCAGCCCCAGCATTTT.